This TCR beta chain derives from a study of blood T cell repertoires in COVID-19. Sequencing used immunoSEQ multiplex PCR; TCRdb keeps in-frame clones, though not all of them. The table includes more than 250,000 clones, approximately 83% detected once. After removal of 6 bases from V and 4 bases from J, the junction contained 4 bases not matched to a gene. The germline V gene encodes CDR1 PRHDT and CDR2 FYEKMQ (reference sequence). CDR3 length equals 14 residues. Sequenced: PBMCs or T cells enriched from blood (not recorded which). V usage is TRBV13 and J usage is TRBJ2-2; 8 bases are a match to TRBD1. This sequence was found in a man aged 25 to 45 who had recovered from COVID-19. CDR3 sequence reads: CASRRTGITGELFF. The CDR3 coding sequence is TGTGCCAGCAGGAGGACAGGGATCACCGGGGAGCTGTTTTTT.